A selection of T cell receptor beta chains follows, all from one sample in a study of tumor-infiltrating lymphocytes in localized non-small cell lung cancer. Sequencing used immunoSEQ multiplex PCR; TCRdb keeps in-frame clones, though not all of them. Seen here are 4,600 or so clones, about 96% observed once, and the top ten hold approximately 3%. What was sequenced was uninvolved lung tissue not adjacent to the tumor. The receptor source for this set is a human donor with non-small cell lung cancer. The CDR3 runs from the conserved cysteine through the conserved F or W. The D gene is left open where the match is weak. Size is stated for part of the rows, as once, few or many counts, or as a class when the clone is expanded.

CDR3	DNA	size	D	V	J
CASSFLSGTTYEQYF	TGTGCCAGCAGCTTTCTTAGCGGGACTACCTACGAGCAGTACTTC	NA	TRBD2	TRBV11-1	TRBJ2-7
CASTTRALAGGTEAFF	TGTGCCAGCACTACGAGGGCCCTAGCGGGAGGCACTGAAGCTTTCTTT	NA	NA	TRBV2	TRBJ1-1
CASSLGSGANVLTF	TGTGCCAGCAGCTTAGGCTCTGGGGCCAACGTCCTGACTTTC	NA	NA	TRBV7-8	TRBJ2-6
CASSPSGGVMNTEAFF	TGTGCCAGCAGCCCTTCAGGGGGGGTCATGAACACTGAAGCTTTCTTT	NA	TRBD1	TRBV6-6	TRBJ1-1
CASSRDGTGRDTQYF	TGTGCCAGCAGTCGAGACGGGACGGGACGGGATACGCAGTATTTT	NA	NA	TRBV27	TRBJ2-3
CAWSIDRGHPQTDYEQYF	TGTGCCTGGAGTATAGACAGGGGGCATCCCCAAACAGACTACGAGCAGTACTTC	NA	TRBD1	TRBV30	TRBJ2-7
CASSLGTGRIDEKLFF	TGTGCCAGCAGCCTCGGGACAGGGCGTATCGATGAAAAACTGTTTTTT	once	TRBD1	TRBV5-8	TRBJ1-4
CASSLLHVPSHEQYF	TGTGCCAGTAGTTTGCTACATGTTCCCAGTCACGAGCAGTACTTC	once	NA	TRBV19	TRBJ2-7
CAISTTQGSGNTIYF	TGTGCCATCAGTACGACACAGGGCTCTGGAAACACCATATATTTT	NA	NA	TRBV10-3	TRBJ1-3
CASSLVSVSTDTQYF	TGTGCCAGCAGCTTGGTCAGCGTCAGCACAGATACGCAGTATTTT	NA	NA	TRBV5-4	TRBJ2-3
CASRSWTDNYGYTF	TGTGCCAGCAGATCCTGGACAGATAATTATGGCTACACCTTC	once	NA	TRBV7-9	TRBJ1-2
CASSQAQLEDTQYF	TGTGCCAGCAGCCAAGCACAATTAGAAGATACGCAGTATTTT	once	NA	TRBV14	TRBJ2-3
CASSEGTGGAYEQYF	TGTGCCAGCAGCGAAGGGACCGGGGGAGCTTACGAGCAGTACTTC	NA	NA	TRBV7-3	TRBJ2-7
CASSWLGETGELFF	TGTGCCAGCAGCTGGCTGGGGGAAACCGGGGAGCTGTTTTTT	NA	NA	TRBV7-3	TRBJ2-2
CASSPRGFGQGNYGYTF	TGTGCCAGCAGCCCCCGAGGCTTCGGACAGGGTAACTATGGCTACACCTTC	once	TRBD1	TRBV7-2	TRBJ1-2
CASSFSGQTNEQFF	TGCGCCAGCAGCTTCAGTGGACAGACCAATGAGCAGTTCTTC	once	NA	TRBV5-1	TRBJ2-1
CASSAQTGGNEKLFF	TGTGCCAGTAGTGCTCAGACAGGGGGGAATGAAAAACTGTTTTTT	NA	TRBD1	TRBV19	TRBJ1-4
CASSSLQGQNSPLHF	TGCGCCAGCAGCTCGCTACAGGGACAGAATTCACCCCTCCACTTT	NA	TRBD1	TRBV5-1	TRBJ1-6
CASSESGTVNTEAFF	TGTGCCAGCAGTGAATCTGGGACAGTGAACACTGAAGCTTTCTTT	NA	TRBD1	TRBV25-1	TRBJ1-1
CASSHSGQGGNQPQHF	TGTGCCAGTAGCCATTCCGGACAGGGCGGCAATCAGCCCCAGCATTTT	NA	TRBD1	TRBV19	TRBJ1-5
CATSQGSNEKLFF	TGCGCCACCTCACAGGGATCTAATGAAAAACTGTTTTTT	NA	NA	TRBV10-1	TRBJ1-4
CASSLDSGFGELFF	TGTGCCAGCAGCTTAGATTCGGGTTTCGGGGAGCTGTTTTTT	once	NA	TRBV11-2	TRBJ2-2
CASSLALGGTGELFF	TGTGCCAGCAGCTTAGCCCTCGGGGGCACCGGGGAGCTGTTTTTT	NA	NA	TRBV7-8	TRBJ2-2
CASSVGGEQYF	TGTGCCAGCAGTGTTGGAGGAGAGCAGTACTTC	NA	NA	TRBV6-5	TRBJ2-7
CASSFAPGATNEKLFF	TGTGCCAGCAGCTTTGCACCCGGAGCAACTAATGAAAAACTGTTTTTT	NA	NA	TRBV5-6	TRBJ1-4
CASNEGGVGGYTF	TGTGCCAGCAACGAAGGAGGGGTAGGGGGCTACACCTTC	NA	NA	TRBV6-6	TRBJ1-2
CASGQGLGTEAFF	TGCGCCAGCGGACAGGGGCTAGGGACTGAAGCTTTCTTT	NA	TRBD1	TRBV5-1	TRBJ1-1
CASRHGTSGYNEQFF	TGTGCCAGCAGGCACGGGACTAGCGGCTACAATGAGCAGTTCTTC	NA	TRBD2	TRBV5-4	TRBJ2-1
CASSVGARIPGELFF	TGTGCCAGTAGTGTTGGAGCTCGTATCCCCGGGGAGCTGTTTTTT	NA	NA	TRBV19	TRBJ2-2
CASAQEGADEQYF	TGCGCCAGCGCTCAGGAGGGTGCGGACGAGCAGTACTTC	NA	NA	TRBV4-3	TRBJ2-7
CASSFGGGVSGELFF	TGCGCCAGCAGCTTCGGGGGTGGAGTTTCCGGGGAGCTGTTTTTT	once	NA	TRBV5-1	TRBJ2-2
CASSKTGSTDTQYF	TGTGCCAGCAGCAAAACCGGGAGCACAGATACGCAGTATTTT	NA	NA	TRBV5-4	TRBJ2-3
CASSPRGQGPEGAFF	TGTGCCAGCAGCCCTCGGGGACAGGGGCCAGAAGGAGCTTTCTTT	NA	TRBD1	TRBV11-3	TRBJ1-1
CASVPGQAYNEQFF	TGTGCTAGTGTGCCGGGACAGGCCTACAATGAGCAGTTCTTC	once	TRBD1	TRBV12-5	TRBJ2-1
CASSQDRVNYGYTF	TGCGCCAGCAGCCAAGACAGGGTAAACTATGGCTACACCTTC	NA	NA	TRBV4-3	TRBJ1-2
CASSLDTDRGQFF	TGTGCCAGCAGCTTAGACACGGACAGGGGGCAGTTCTTC	NA	TRBD1	TRBV7-2	TRBJ2-1
CASSVLTGEVTEAFF	TGTGCCAGCAGCGTTTTAACGGGAGAGGTCACTGAAGCTTTCTTT	NA	NA	TRBV9	TRBJ1-1
CASSERDPSYNEQFF	TGTGCCAGCAGTGAACGGGACCCGTCTTACAATGAGCAGTTCTTC	NA	NA	TRBV6-1	TRBJ2-1
CASSYPTGGVYGYTF	TGTGCCAGCAGTTACCCGACAGGGGGCGTCTATGGCTACACCTTC	NA	TRBD1	TRBV6-6	TRBJ1-2
CASREMTSANYGYTF	TGTGCCAGCAGGGAAATGACATCAGCTAACTATGGCTACACCTTC	NA	NA	TRBV2	TRBJ1-2
CASSAGAAMNTEAFF	TGTGCCAGCAGTGCGGGAGCAGCTATGAACACTGAAGCTTTCTTT	NA	NA	TRBV2	TRBJ1-1
CASSQDSRAGGYTDTQYF	TGCGCCAGCAGCCAAGACAGTCGGGCGGGGGGATACACAGATACGCAGTATTTT	NA	TRBD2	TRBV4-3	TRBJ2-3
CAWTAVSGKGSPLHF	TGTGCCTGGACGGCGGTTTCGGGAAAAGGGTCACCCCTCCACTTT	NA	NA	TRBV30	TRBJ1-6
CASSESPSQGRSTDTQYF	TGCGCCAGCAGTGAGTCCCCTTCACAGGGGCGATCGACAGATACGCAGTATTTT	once	TRBD1	TRBV10-1	TRBJ2-3
CAISGLTGTGGTGELFF	TGTGCCATCAGTGGGCTCACCGGGACAGGGGGGACCGGGGAGCTGTTTTTT	NA	TRBD1	TRBV10-3	TRBJ2-2